Listed here are 25 T cell receptor beta chains from one sample, sequenced in a study of post-analysis software for immune sequencing data. The TCR beta cDNA libraries carried unique molecular identifiers. Using its own MiXCR run on the PCR reads, TCRdb lists one record per CDR3 protein. The table shows 650,000 to 900,000 distinct CDR3 sequences, with under 60% occurring only once. Their target antigens are unknown. Study-level results: With TRBV5-6, TRBV5-1 and TRBV20-1 included, 4 or 5 TRBV segments were more frequent in patients than in controls.

What was sequenced was blood. The receptors here all came from a girl between 5 and 17 years old with multiple sclerosis.

This clonotype was seen a handful of times. The CDR3 here is CSATPSYNEQFF. CDR3 in DNA: TGCAGTGCCACCCCATCCTACAATGAGCAGTTCTTC. The chain has TRBV20-1 and TRBJ2-1; D is ambiguous. The CDR3 has 12 residues. Germline-derived CDR1 and CDR2 are DFQATT and SNEGSKA (reference sequence). Trimming cost V 6 bases and J 1 base, with 7 bases left between them.

The genes are TRBV29-1 and TRBJ1-2; possible D gene TRBD1, 5 bases. The germline CDR1 and CDR2 sequences are SQVTM and ANQGSEA. The ends were cut back, 6 bases at V and 5 bases at J, with 19 bases in the middle. The CDR3 is 14 amino acids. CDR3: CSVHLGQGIYGYTF. The DNA for the CDR3 is TGCAGCGTACACCTAGGGCAGGGAATTTATGGCTACACCTTC.

The chain links TRBV11-2 to TRBJ1-2; no definite D call. The CDR3 has 14 residues. Germline V gene data show CDR1 as SGHAT and CDR2 as FQNNGV. The germline V and J ends were trimmed by 1 base and 2 bases, with 8 bases remaining between them. The CDR3 reads CASSLAQRNYGYTF. The CDR3 DNA reads TGTGCCAGCAGCTTAGCACAGAGAAACTATGGCTACACCTTC.

The rearrangement joins TRBV12-3 or TRBV12-4 to TRBJ2-1; 7 nucleotides line up with TRBD1. The CDR3 consists of 15 residues. V was clipped by 1 base and J by 12 bases; unmatched bases: 12. In DNA form, the CDR3 reads TGTGCCAGCAGTTTAGGAACAGGGGACGAGAGGGGGCAGTTCTTC. Protein sequence: CASSLGTGDERGQFF.

V usage is TRBV20-1 and J usage is TRBJ1-1; 9 bases are a match to TRBD1. Germline assignment: CDR1 DFQATT and CDR2 SNEGSKA (reference sequence). The J segment lost 5 bases and the V segment lost 8 bases, leaving 12 bases of the junction unmatched. This CDR3 has 14 residues. In nucleotides, the CDR3 is TGCAGTACTACCCAGGGACAGGGTGTTACTGAAGCTTTCTTT. The encoded protein is CSTTQGQGVTEAFF.

The chain carries TRBV6-5 and TRBJ2-3; the match to TRBD2 covers 7 bases. The CDR3 loop spans 16 amino acids. J gave up 0 bases and V 4 bases, and 7 bases lay outside the gene matches. CDR1 is MNHEY and CDR2 is SVGAGI in the germline V gene. Written as DNA, the CDR3 is TGTGCCAGCAGTTCTGTAGCGGGTCCTAGCACAGATACGCAGTATTTT. This sequence encodes CASSSVAGPSTDTQYF.

The V call is TRBV20-1, the J call TRBJ2-5, with D possibly being TRBD2 (6 bases). The last part of the DNA fits TRBJ2-7 better; the J call may be wrong. Germline CDR1 and CDR2: DFQATT and SNEGSKA (reference sequence). The CDR3 runs to 15 residues. The CDR3 coding sequence is TGCAGTGCTAGAGATCCTGGCGGGATCCCTTACGAGCAGTACTTC. Residues: CSARDPGGIPYEQYF.

This clonotype was detected only a few times. The chain combines TRBV12-3 or TRBV12-4 with TRBJ2-5; D is undetermined. V dropped 3 bases and J dropped 5 bases, with 13 bases sitting between them. The CDR3 runs 14 residues. The CDR3 sequence is CASSFQDLGETQYF. In nucleotides, the CDR3 is TGTGCCAGCAGTTTTCAGGACCTGGGGGAGACCCAGTACTTC.

The CDR3 region is CSASLRSPLPYEQYF. CDR3 DNA sequence: TGCAGTGCTAGCCTGAGATCTCCGCTCCCCTACGAGCAGTACTTC. The chain joins TRBV20-1 to TRBJ2-7; D remains ambiguous. Trimming removed 3 bases from V and 2 bases from J, with 17 bases in between. This CDR3 has 15 amino acids. Per germline, CDR1 DFQATT and CDR2 SNEGSKA (reference sequence).

The V and J genes are TRBV6-6 and TRBJ1-2, with 8 bases matching TRBD1. The CDR3 is 15 residues long. CDR1 and CDR2 from the germline V gene are MNHNY and SVGAGI (reference sequence). V lost 0 bases and J lost 8; bases outside the gene matches: 8. This chain's CDR3 is CASSYSNQGAEGYTF. The CDR3 bases are TGTGCCAGCAGTTACTCGAACCAGGGGGCGGAGGGCTACACCTTC.

This clonotype was counted only a few times. CDR3 amino acids: CSARQGPMNTEAFF. CDR3 DNA: TGCAGCGCGAGACAGGGGCCGATGAACACTGAAGCTTTCTTT. The V and J genes are TRBV29-1 and TRBJ1-1; 8 bases are shared with TRBD1. Germline-derived CDR1 and CDR2 are SQVTM and ANQGSEA. V lost 7 bases and J lost 0; bases outside the gene matches: 7. The CDR3 covers 14 residues. Full variable domain (remainder filled in from reference TRBV29-1 and TRBJ1-1): SAVISQKPSRDICQRGTSLTIQCQVDSQVTMMFWYRQQPGQSLTLIATANQGSEATYESGFVIDKFPISRPNLTFSTLTVSNMSPEDSSIYLCSARQGPMNTEAFFGQGTRLTVV.

The chain employs TRBV20-1 and TRBJ2-3; 8 bases align to TRBD2. J lost 5 bases, V lost 5 bases, and 18 bases had no gene match. Germline assignment: CDR1 DFQATT and CDR2 SNEGSKA (reference sequence). This CDR3 is 17 amino acids long. The CDR3 region is CSAGATTGRAWIDTQYF. CDR3 nucleotides: TGCAGTGCTGGAGCCACAACCGGGAGGGCCTGGATAGATACGCAGTATTTT.

As DNA, the CDR3 is TGTGCCACCAGCGTAGGGACAGCCAGCTCCTACGAGCAGTACTTC. Amino acids: CATSVGTASSYEQYF. The chain joins TRBV15 to TRBJ2-7; 7 bases line up with TRBD1. Per the germline V gene, CDR1 is LNHNV and CDR2 is YYDKDF (reference sequence). There are 15 residues in the CDR3. Trimming removed 5 bases from V and 0 bases from J; junction bases left unmatched: 7. Using reference TRBV15 and TRBJ2-7 for the parts outside the CDR3, the full variable domain is DAMVIQNPRYQVTQFGKPVTLSCSQTLNHNVMYWYQQKSSQAPKLLFHYYDKDFNNEADTPDNFQSRRPNTSFCFLDIRSPGLGDTAMYLCATSVGTASSYEQYFGPGTRLTVT.

This clonotype was seen more than once but under ten times. The rearrangement joins TRBV2 to TRBJ1-5; 7 nucleotides agree with TRBD1. This CDR3 region has 13 residues. Trimming at V came to 8 bases and at J to 7 bases, leaving 8 bases not matched to a gene. Germline CDR1 reads SNHLY; CDR2 reads FYNNEI. CDR3 DNA sequence: TGTGCCAGCCCCGAAGGGGGCGGGCAGCCCCAGCATTTT. Its protein is CASPEGGGQPQHF.

The genes are TRBV15 and TRBJ2-6; a weak D match, TRBD2 (6 bases). This CDR3 has 18 residues. Germline V CDR1 and CDR2: LNHNV, YYDKDF (reference sequence). The V gene lost 0 bases and the J gene lost 0 bases, with 12 bases spanning the gap. The DNA of the CDR3 is TGTGCCACCAGCAGAGATCCGGGAGCCCCCTCTGGGGCCAACGTCCTGACTTTC. It yields the protein CATSRDPGAPSGANVLTF.

The V gene is TRBV7-9, the J gene TRBJ2-1; TRBD2 matches at 11 bases. This CDR3 region has 15 residues. Germline V gene lookup returns CDR1 SEHNR and CDR2 FQNEAQ (reference sequence). J was trimmed by 3 bases and V by 3 bases; bases with no gene match: 1. The CDR3 here is CASSLTSGVYNEQFF. In DNA, the CDR3 is TGTGCCAGCAGCTTGACTAGCGGGGTCTACAATGAGCAGTTCTTC. The full variable domain, rest sourced from reference TRBV7-9 and TRBJ2-1, is DTGVSQNPRHKITKRGQNVTFRCDPISEHNRLYWYRQTLGQGPEFLTYFQNEAQLEKSRLLSDRFSAERPKGSFSTLEIQRTEQGDSAMYLCASSLTSGVYNEQFFGPGTRLTVL.

This clonotype was counted a few times. V usage is TRBV7-2 and J usage is TRBJ2-3, with 11 bases aligning to TRBD2. The CDR3 runs to 20 residues. Germline CDR1 SGHTA, CDR2 FQGNSA. V lost 4 bases, J lost 0 bases, and 15 bases stayed unmatched. CDR3 bases: TGTGCCAGCAGCTATTCCTTACTAGCGGGAGCGGGGTCTAGCACAGATACGCAGTATTTT. It is translated as CASSYSLLAGAGSSTDTQYF. The variable domain in full, completed from reference TRBV7-2 and TRBJ2-3, reads GAGVSQSPSNKVTEKGKDVELRCDPISGHTALYWYRQSLGQGLEFLIYFQGNSAPDKSGLPSDRFSAERTGGSVSTLTIQRTQQEDSAVYLCASSYSLLAGAGSSTDTQYFGPGTRLTVL.

V usage is TRBV7-2 and J usage is TRBJ1-2, with D possibly TRBD1 on 5 matching bases. This CDR3 has 17 amino acids. The ends were cut back, 6 bases at V and 4 bases at J, with 24 bases in the middle. Germline CDR1 and CDR2: SGHTA and FQGNSA. This chain's CDR3 is CASRLGPPTGNLYGYTF. The CDR3 DNA sequence: TGTGCCAGCAGGCTAGGACCCCCCACAGGCAACCTCTATGGCTACACCTTC.

V is TRBV6-5 and J is TRBJ1-2; 8 nucleotides match TRBD1. CDR3 size: 16 residues. Looked up from germline, CDR1 is MNHEY and CDR2 is SVGAGI. V lost 1 base, J lost 4 bases, and 8 bases stayed unmatched. The CDR3 is CASSYFLRGPGYGYTF. As DNA, the CDR3 is TGTGCCAGCAGTTACTTCCTCAGGGGGCCCGGCTATGGCTACACCTTC.

The chain carries TRBV20-1 and TRBJ2-7; D possibly corresponds to TRBD2 (6 bases). Germline CDR1 is DFQATT and CDR2 is SNEGSKA (reference sequence). The V end lost 0 bases, the J end lost 4 bases, and 22 bases lay between the germline ends. The CDR3 is made up of 17 amino acids. The CDR3 nucleotides read TGCAGTGCTAGAGATTCACCCAGCGGGTTGGGTTCTTACGAGCAGTACTTC. Protein: CSARDSPSGLGSYEQYF.

This clonotype appeared a few times. The rearrangement uses TRBV12-3 or TRBV12-4 and TRBJ2-6, with TRBD2 matching over 12 bases. The V segment lost 6 bases and the J segment 0 bases; nucleotides outside the gene matches: 6. This CDR3 has 18 residues. CDR3 loop: CASRPGLAGSSGANVLTF. The CDR3 DNA reads as TGTGCCAGCAGACCGGGACTAGCGGGTTCCTCTGGGGCCAACGTCCTGACTTTC.

The chain recombines TRBV5-5 with TRBJ2-1; 12 bases agree with TRBD1. Judging by the DNA end, TRBJ2-7 fits better; the J call may be wrong. CDR1 and CDR2 (germline): SGHKS, YYEKEE (reference sequence). The CDR3 has 15 amino acids. The CDR3 DNA reads as TGTGCCAGCAGCGGGGGACAGGGGGCGCAGTACGAGCAGTACTTC. Its protein product is CASSGGQGAQYEQYF.

This clonotype came up a few times. The V call is TRBV12-3 or TRBV12-4, the J call TRBJ2-7; 15 nucleotides agree with TRBD2. The CDR3 contains 14 residues. Losses at the gene ends were 6 bases for V and 10 bases for J; bases not matched to a gene: 7. The DNA for the CDR3 is TGTGCCAGCAGCCTGGGACTAGCGGGAGGCTCACAGTACTTC. This sequence encodes CASSLGLAGGSQYF.

The genes are TRBV20-1 and TRBJ2-1; unclear D gene. Trimming took 2 bases from V and 6 from J, leaving 11 bases between them. The CDR3 sequence is 13 residues long. Germline values: CDR1 DFQATT, CDR2 SNEGSKA (reference sequence). CDR3 coding DNA: TGCAGTGCTAGATTAACCCTCAGCAATGAGCAGTTCTTC. Encoded protein: CSARLTLSNEQFF.

The chain carries TRBV7-9 and TRBJ1-2; D may be TRBD1 (6 bases). V was shortened by 0 bases and J by 6 bases, with 14 bases between the two germline ends. The CDR3 loop spans 15 amino acids. The germline V gene encodes CDR1 SEHNR and CDR2 FQNEAQ (reference sequence). The CDR3: CASSLAPTGTHGYTF. The CDR3 bases are TGTGCCAGCAGCTTAGCCCCGACAGGAACCCATGGCTACACCTTC.